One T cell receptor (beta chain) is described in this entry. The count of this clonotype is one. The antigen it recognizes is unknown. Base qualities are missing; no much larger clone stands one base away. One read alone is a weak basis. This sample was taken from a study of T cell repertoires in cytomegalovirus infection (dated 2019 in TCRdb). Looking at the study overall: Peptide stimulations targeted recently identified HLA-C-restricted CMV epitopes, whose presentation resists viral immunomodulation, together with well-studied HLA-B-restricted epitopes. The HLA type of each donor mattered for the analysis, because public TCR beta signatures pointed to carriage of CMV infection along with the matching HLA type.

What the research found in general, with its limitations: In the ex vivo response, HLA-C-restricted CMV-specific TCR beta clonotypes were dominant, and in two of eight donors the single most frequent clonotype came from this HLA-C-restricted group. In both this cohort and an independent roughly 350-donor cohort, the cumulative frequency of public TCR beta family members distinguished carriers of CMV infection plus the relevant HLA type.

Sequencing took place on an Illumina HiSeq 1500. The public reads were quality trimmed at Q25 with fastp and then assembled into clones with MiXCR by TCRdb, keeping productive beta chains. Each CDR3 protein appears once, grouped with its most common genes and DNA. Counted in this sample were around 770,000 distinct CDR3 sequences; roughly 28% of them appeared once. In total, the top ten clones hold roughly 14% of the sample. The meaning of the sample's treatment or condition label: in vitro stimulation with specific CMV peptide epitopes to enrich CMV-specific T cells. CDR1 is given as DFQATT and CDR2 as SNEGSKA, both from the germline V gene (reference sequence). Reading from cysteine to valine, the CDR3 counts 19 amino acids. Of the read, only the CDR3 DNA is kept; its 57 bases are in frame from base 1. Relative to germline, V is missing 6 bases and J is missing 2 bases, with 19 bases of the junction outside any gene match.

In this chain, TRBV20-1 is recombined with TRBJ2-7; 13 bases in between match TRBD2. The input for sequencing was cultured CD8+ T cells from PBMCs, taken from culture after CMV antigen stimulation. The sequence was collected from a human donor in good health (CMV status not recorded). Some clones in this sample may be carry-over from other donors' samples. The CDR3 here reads CSAPGRTRTSGGKTYEQYV. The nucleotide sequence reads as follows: TGCAGTGCCCCAGGGAGGACGCGGACTAGCGGGGGAAAGACCTACGAGCAGTACGTC.